This TCR beta chain originates from a study of control samples from healthy donors and cancer patients. The assay was immunoSEQ multiplex PCR, and TCRdb's table has in-frame clones only and misses some. Of some 120,000 clones in the sample, 87% were seen once. The TCR was taken from a man in his forties or fifties in good health. Material for sequencing was blood.

CDR3 amino acids: CASRLTYGTVYGYTF. CDR3 DNA sequence: TGTGCCAGCAGGCTCACTTATGGGACAGTCTATGGCTACACCTTC. This rearrangement joins TRBV2 to TRBJ1-2; TRBD1 matches at 7 bases. The length of the CDR3 is 15 residues. Losses at the gene ends were 6 bases for V and 4 bases for J; bases not matched to a gene: 11. CDR1 is SNHLY and CDR2 is FYNNEI in the germline V gene. Using reference TRBV2 and TRBJ1-2 for the parts outside the CDR3, the full variable domain is EPEVTQTPSHQVTQMGQEVILRCVPISNHLYFYWYRQILGQKVEFLVSFYNNEISEKSEIFDDQFSVERPDGSNFTLKIRSTKLEDSAMYFCASRLTYGTVYGYTFGSGTRLTVV.